Shown below are 3 T cell receptor beta chains from a single sample sequenced in a study of technical replicates of blood from a handful of donors (dated by TCRdb to the late 2010s). Library preparation was by the immunoSEQ multiplex PCR assay. Not all clones reach the TCRdb copy of this immuneACCESS table, which keeps in-frame sequences only. Checked studies attribute under half of the gap to unresolved V genes and leave the rest unexplained. This sample has approximately 82,000 clones in its table, and around 94% of those were observed once. The top ten hold about 0.24% of the sample. The sequenced material came from T cells isolated from PBMCs. The origin of the receptors is a human donor in good health.

This chain joins TRBV5-4 and TRBJ2-5, with D possibly TRBD2 on 6 matching bases. V lost 2 bases to trimming and J lost 5 bases, with 16 bases between them. The length of the CDR3 is 15 residues. The germline gives CDR1 SGHNT, CDR2 YYREEE (reference sequence). CDR3 region: CASSFWRDPAETQYF. The DNA for the CDR3 is TGTGCCAGCAGCTTTTGGCGGGACCCAGCGGAGACCCAGTACTTC. The full variable domain, with the rest looked up from reference TRBV5-4 and TRBJ2-5, is ETGVTQSPTHLIKTRGQQVTLRCSSQSGHNTVSWYQQALGQGPQFIFQYYREEENGRGNFPPRFSGLQFPNYSSELNVNALELDDSALYLCASSFWRDPAETQYFGPGTRLLVL.

This sequence joins TRBV28 and TRBJ2-1, with D tentatively TRBD1 (5 bases). This CDR3 is 12 amino acids long. V dropped 6 bases and J dropped 6 bases, with 9 bases sitting between them. Germline V lookup: CDR1 MDHEN, CDR2 SYDVKM. The CDR3 sequence: CASSPDSNEQFF. The CDR3 region has the DNA TGTGCCAGCAGCCCTGACAGCAATGAGCAGTTCTTC.

V gene TRBV6-1 combines with J gene TRBJ2-7, with a possible D match to TRBD1 (5 bases). The CDR3 loop spans 13 amino acids. Germline V CDR1 and CDR2: MNHNS, SASEGT. Trimming stripped 2 bases from V and 3 bases from J, with 8 bases between. The CDR3 loop is CASSERQGYEQYF. CDR3 in DNA: TGTGCCAGCAGTGAACGTCAGGGCTACGAGCAGTACTTC.